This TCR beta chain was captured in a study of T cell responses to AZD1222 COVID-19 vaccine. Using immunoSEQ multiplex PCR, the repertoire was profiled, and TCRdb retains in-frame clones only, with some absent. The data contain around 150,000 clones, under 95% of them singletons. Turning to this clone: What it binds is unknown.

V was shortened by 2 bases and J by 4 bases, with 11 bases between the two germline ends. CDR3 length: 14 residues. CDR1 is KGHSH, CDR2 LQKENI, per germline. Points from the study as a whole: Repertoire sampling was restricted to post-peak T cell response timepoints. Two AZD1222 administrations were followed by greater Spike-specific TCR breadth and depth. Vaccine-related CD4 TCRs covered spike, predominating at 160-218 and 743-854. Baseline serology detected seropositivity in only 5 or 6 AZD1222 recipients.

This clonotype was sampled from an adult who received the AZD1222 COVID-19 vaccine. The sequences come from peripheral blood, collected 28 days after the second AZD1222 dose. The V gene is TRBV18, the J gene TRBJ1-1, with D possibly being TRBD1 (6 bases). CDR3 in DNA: TGTGCCAGCTCACCATTGTCAGGGGCCACTGAAGCTTTCTTT. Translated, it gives CASSPLSGATEAFF.